This T cell receptor beta chain was captured in a study of T-cell reconstitution after alpha-beta-depleted transplantation in children. Regarding the study as a whole: Newly produced T cells mostly accounted for T-cell counts and diversity one year post-transplant. The high TCRbeta diversity at day 60 in some patients came from surviving recipient T cells and thymic progenitors. Expanded graft clones, several hundred of them, were reportedly the source of alpha-beta T cells about two months after transplant.

Concerning this clonotype: The antigen is undetermined.

The library targeted TCRbeta and was prepared with unique molecular identifiers. TCRdb processed the PCR reads anew with MiXCR; each CDR3 protein has one entry. The sample carries 440,000 or so distinct CDR3 sequences, 43% recorded once. The V gene's germline CDR1 is MDHEN and CDR2 SYDVKM. V lost 4 bases, J lost 5 bases, and 15 bases lay in between. CDR3 length equals 15 residues. V and J are TRBV28 and TRBJ1-5; unclear D gene. The origin of this receptor is a girl aged 2-15 years with aplastic anemia, due to receive a stem cell transplant. The sample here was PBMCs, taken before TCRalphabeta/CD19-depleted stem cell transplant. DNA for the CDR3: TGTGCCAGCAGTTCCGAGGACTCCCGCCATCAGCCCCAGCATTTT. Its protein is CASSSEDSRHQPQHF.